This TCR beta chain was obtained from a study of cytomegalovirus exposure and HLA in healthy donors. Germline CDR1 is MNHEY and CDR2 is SMNVEV (reference sequence). V lost 6 bases to trimming and J lost 3 bases; unmatched junction nucleotides: 3. CDR3 size: 13 residues. PCR employed 60 Vbeta and 13 Jbeta primers. The protocol was immunoSEQ multiplex PCR, while the TCRdb copy is restricted to in-frame clones and leaves out a portion. The sample includes around 67,000 clones, 75% of them seen just once. Overall study results and limits: Owing to their indistinguishability, certain V segments, notably TRBV6-2 and TRBV6-3, were excluded.

Concerning this clone: The target antigen is unknown.

Sequenced material: PBMCs. The chain is built from TRBV27 and TRBJ2-3; TRBD1 agrees at 7 bases. The receptor comes from a woman aged 25 to 45 in good health and CMV-seropositive. DNA of the CDR3: TGTGCCAGCAGGTACAGGGGTACAGATACGCAGTATTTT. Translating gives CASRYRGTDTQYF.